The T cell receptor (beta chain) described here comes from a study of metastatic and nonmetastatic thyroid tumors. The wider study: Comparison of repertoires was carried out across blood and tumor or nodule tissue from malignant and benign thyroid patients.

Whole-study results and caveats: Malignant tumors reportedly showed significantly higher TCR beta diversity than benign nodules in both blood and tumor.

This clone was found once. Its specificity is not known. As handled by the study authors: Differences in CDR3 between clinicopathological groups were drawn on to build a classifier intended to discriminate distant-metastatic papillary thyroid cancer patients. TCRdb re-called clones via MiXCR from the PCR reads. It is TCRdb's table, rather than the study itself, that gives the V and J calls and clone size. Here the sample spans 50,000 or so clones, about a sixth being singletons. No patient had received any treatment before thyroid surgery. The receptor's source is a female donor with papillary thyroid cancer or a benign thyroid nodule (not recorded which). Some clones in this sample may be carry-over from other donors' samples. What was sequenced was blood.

As DNA, the CDR3 is TGTGCCAGTAGTATCCCGGGACAGATCTCTGGAAACACCATATATTTT. Residues: CASSIPGQISGNTIYF. The genes are TRBV19 and TRBJ1-3; 7 bases are a match to TRBD1. This CDR3 is built from 16 residues. With V trimmed by 3 bases and J by 0 bases, 5 bases remained unmatched. Germline V lookup: CDR1 LNHDA, CDR2 SQIVND (reference sequence).